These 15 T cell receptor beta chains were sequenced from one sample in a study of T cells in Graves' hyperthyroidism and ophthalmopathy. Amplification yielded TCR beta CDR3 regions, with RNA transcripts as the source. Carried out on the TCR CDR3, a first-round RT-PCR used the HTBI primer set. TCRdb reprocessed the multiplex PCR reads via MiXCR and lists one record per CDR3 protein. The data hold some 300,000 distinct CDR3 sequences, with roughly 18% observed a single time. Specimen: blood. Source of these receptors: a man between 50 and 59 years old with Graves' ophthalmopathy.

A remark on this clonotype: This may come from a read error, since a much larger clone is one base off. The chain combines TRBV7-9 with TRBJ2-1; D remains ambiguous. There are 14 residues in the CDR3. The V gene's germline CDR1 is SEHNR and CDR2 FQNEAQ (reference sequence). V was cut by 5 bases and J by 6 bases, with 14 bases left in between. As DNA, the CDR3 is TGTGCCAGCAGCCCCCTGATGTGGATCAATGAGCAGTTCTTC. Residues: CASSPLMWINEQFF.

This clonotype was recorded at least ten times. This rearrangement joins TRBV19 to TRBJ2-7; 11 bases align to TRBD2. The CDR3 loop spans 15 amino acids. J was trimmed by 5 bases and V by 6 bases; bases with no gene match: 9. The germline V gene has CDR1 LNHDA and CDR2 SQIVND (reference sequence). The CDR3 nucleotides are TGTGCCAGTAGCTCCGGGACTAGCGGTAACCACGAGCAGTACTTC. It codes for CASSSGTSGNHEQYF.

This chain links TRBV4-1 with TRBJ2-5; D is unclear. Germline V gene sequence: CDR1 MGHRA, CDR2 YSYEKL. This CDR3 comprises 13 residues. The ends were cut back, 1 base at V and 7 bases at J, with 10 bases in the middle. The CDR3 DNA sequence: TGCGCCAGCAGCCAAGTGGGGATGGGGACCCAGTACTTC. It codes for CASSQVGMGTQYF.

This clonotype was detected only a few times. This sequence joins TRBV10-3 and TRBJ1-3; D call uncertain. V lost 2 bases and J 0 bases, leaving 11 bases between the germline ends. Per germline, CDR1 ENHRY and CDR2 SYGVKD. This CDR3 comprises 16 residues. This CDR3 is CAISERRIDSGNTIYF. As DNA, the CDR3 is TGTGCCATCAGTGAGAGGAGGATTGACTCTGGAAACACCATATATTTT.

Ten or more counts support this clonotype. For the CDR3, the DNA is TGCGCCAGCAGCACCCGGGGGGCCAGCTCCTACAATGAGCAGTTCTTC. It is translated as CASSTRGASSYNEQFF. The J gene is TRBJ2-1, the V gene TRBV5-1; tentatively, D is TRBD2 (7 bases). Germline CDR1 is SGHRS and CDR2 is YFSETQ. The V end lost 4 bases, the J end lost 0 bases, and 14 bases lay between the germline ends. This CDR3 is built from 16 residues.

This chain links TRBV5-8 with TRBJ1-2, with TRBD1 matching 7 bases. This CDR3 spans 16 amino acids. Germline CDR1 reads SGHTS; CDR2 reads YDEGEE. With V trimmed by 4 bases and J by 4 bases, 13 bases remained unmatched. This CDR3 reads CASSRPTGEGGYGYTF. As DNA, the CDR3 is TGTGCCAGCAGCAGACCTACAGGGGAAGGCGGCTATGGCTACACCTTC.

The CDR3 loop reads CASSTQTGRIYEQYF. Written as DNA, the CDR3 is TGTGCCAGTAGTACCCAGACAGGGCGAATCTACGAGCAGTACTTC. The chain combines TRBV19 with TRBJ2-7; TRBD1 matches 7 bases. The CDR3 contains 15 residues. The V and J ends lost 4 bases and 3 bases, in that order; junction bases with no gene match: 9. Germline CDR1 and CDR2: LNHDA and SQIVND (reference sequence).

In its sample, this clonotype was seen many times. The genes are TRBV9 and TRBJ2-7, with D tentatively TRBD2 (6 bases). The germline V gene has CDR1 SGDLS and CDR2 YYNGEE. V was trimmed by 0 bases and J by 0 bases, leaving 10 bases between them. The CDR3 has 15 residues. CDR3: CASSVESSDSYEQYF. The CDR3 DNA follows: TGTGCCAGCAGCGTAGAATCTAGCGACTCCTACGAGCAGTACTTC.

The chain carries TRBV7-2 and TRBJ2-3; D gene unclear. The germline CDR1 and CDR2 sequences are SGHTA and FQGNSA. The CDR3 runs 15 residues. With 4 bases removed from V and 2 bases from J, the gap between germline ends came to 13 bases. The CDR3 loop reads CASSSDGKTTDTQYF. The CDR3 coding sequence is TGTGCCAGCAGCTCTGACGGAAAAACCACAGATACGCAGTATTTT.

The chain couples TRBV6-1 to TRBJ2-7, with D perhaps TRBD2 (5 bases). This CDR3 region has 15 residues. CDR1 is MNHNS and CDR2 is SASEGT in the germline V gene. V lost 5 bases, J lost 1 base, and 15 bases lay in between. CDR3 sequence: CASSPTGGRSYEQYF. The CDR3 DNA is TGTGCCAGCAGTCCCACTGGAGGCCGGTCCTACGAGCAGTACTTC.

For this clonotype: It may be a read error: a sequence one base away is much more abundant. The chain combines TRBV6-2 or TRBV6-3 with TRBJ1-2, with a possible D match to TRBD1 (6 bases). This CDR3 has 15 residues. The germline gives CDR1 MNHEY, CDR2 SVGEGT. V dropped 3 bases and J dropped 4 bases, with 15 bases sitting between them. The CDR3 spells CASSYSGQWSYGYTF. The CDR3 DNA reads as TGTGCCAGCAGTTATTCAGGACAGTGGAGCTATGGCTACACCTTC.

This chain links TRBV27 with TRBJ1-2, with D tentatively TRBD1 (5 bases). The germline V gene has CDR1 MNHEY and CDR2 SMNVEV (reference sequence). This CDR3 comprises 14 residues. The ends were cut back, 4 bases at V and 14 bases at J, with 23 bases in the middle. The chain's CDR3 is CASSSLRGAVLSTF. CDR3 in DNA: TGTGCCAGCAGTTCGCTTAGGGGCGCGGTGCTTTCTACCTTC.

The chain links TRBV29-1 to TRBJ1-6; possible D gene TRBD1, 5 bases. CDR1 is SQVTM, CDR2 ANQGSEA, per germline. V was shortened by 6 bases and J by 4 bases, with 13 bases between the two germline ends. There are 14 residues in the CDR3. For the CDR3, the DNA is TGCAGCGTCGGATCAGGGAATTATAATTCACCCCTCCACTTT. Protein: CSVGSGNYNSPLHF. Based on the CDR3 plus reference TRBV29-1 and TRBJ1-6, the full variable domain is SAVISQKPSRDICQRGTSLTIQCQVDSQVTMMFWYRQQPGQSLTLIATANQGSEATYESGFVIDKFPISRPNLTFSTLTVSNMSPEDSSIYLCSVGSGNYNSPLHFGNGTRLTVT.

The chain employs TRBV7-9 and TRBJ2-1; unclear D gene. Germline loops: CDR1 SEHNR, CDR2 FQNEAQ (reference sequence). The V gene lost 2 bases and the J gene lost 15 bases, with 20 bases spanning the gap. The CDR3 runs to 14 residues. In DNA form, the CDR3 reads TGTGCCAGCAGCTTAAGTGATTTTCTGGGAAAAGGGTTCTTC. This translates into CASSLSDFLGKGFF.

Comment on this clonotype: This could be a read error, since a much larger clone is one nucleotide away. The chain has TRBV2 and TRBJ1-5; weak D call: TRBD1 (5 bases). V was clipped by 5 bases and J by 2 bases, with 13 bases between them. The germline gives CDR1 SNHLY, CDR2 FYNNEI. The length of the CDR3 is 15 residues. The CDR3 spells CASSNRGRGNQPQHF. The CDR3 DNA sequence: TGTGCCAGCAGTAATCGGGGACGGGGCAATCAGCCCCAGCATTTT.